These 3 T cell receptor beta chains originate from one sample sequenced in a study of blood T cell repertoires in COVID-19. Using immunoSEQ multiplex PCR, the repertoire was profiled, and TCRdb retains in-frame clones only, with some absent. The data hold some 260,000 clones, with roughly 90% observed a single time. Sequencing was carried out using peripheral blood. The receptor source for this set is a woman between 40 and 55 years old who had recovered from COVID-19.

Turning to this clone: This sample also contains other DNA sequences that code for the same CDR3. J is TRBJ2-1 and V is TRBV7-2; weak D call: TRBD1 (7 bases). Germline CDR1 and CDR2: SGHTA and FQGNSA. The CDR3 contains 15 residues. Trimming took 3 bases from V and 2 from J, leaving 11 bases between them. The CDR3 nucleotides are TGTGCCAGCAGCTTGGGGGGACAGCCCTACAATGAGCAGTTCTTC. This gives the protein CASSLGGQPYNEQFF.

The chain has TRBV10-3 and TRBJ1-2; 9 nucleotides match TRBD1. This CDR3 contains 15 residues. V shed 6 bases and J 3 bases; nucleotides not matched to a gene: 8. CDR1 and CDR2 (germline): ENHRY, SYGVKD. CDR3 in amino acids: CAISRDRDSDYGYTF. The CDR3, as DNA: TGTGCCATCAGCCGGGACAGGGATAGCGACTATGGCTACACCTTC.

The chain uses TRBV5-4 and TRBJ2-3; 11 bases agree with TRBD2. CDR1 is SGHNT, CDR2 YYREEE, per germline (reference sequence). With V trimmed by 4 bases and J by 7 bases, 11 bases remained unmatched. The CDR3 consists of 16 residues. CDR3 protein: CASSRTLAGGLNTQYF. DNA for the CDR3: TGTGCCAGCAGCCGGACCCTAGCGGGGGGCCTGAATACGCAGTATTTT.